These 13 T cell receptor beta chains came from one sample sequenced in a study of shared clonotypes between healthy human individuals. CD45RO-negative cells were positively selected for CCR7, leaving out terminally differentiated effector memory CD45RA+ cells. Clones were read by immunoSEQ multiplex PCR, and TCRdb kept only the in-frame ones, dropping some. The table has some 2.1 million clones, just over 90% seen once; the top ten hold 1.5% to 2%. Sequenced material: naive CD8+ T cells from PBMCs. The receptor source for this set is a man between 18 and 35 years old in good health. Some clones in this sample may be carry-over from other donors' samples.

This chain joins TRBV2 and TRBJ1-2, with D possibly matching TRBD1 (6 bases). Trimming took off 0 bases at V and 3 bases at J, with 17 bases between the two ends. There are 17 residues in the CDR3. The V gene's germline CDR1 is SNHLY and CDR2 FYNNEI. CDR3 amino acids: CASSEALQQGVYYGYTF. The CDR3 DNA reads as TGTGCCAGCAGTGAAGCGCTTCAACAGGGTGTCTACTATGGCTACACCTTC.

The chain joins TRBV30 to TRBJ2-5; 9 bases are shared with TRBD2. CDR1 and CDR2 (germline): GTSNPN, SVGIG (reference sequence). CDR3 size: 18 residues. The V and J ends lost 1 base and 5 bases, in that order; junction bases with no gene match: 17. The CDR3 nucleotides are TGTGCCTGGAGTGGTTGGCGGGAGGGTCATTCTCCGGGGGAGACCCAGTACTTC. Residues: CAWSGWREGHSPGETQYF.

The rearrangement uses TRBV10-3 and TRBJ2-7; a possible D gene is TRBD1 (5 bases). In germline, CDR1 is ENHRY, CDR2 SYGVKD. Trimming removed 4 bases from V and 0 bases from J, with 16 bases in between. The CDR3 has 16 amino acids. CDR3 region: CAISALDGASSYEQYF. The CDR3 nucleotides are TGTGCCATCAGTGCACTTGATGGGGCCAGCTCCTACGAGCAGTACTTC.

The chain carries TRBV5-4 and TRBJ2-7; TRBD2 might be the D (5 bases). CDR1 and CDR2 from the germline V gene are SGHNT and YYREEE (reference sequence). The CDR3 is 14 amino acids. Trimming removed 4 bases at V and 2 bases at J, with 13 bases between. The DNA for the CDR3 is TGTGCCAGCAGCCCGGCCGGGAACCCCTACGAGCAGTACTTC. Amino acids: CASSPAGNPYEQYF.

CDR3 loop: CASSSPQEWREYETQYF. DNA of the CDR3: TGTGCCAGCAGTTCCCCTCAGGAGTGGCGGGAGTATGAGACCCAGTACTTC. The rearrangement uses TRBV2 and TRBJ2-5, with 7 bases lining up with TRBD2. Germline trimming cut 5 bases from V and 5 bases from J; bases unmatched to any gene: 17. This CDR3 has 17 residues. Germline V gene sequence: CDR1 SNHLY, CDR2 FYNNEI.

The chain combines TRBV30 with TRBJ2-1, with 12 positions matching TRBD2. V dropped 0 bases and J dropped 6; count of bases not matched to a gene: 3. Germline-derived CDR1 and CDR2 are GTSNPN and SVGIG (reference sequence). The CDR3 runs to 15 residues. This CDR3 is CAWSVRLAGANEQFF. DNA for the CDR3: TGTGCCTGGAGTGTACGACTAGCGGGAGCCAATGAGCAGTTCTTC.

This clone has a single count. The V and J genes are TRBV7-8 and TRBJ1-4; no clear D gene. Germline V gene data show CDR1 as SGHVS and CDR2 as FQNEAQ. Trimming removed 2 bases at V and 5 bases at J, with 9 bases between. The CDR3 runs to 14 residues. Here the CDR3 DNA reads TGTGCCAGCAGCTTATATCAGGAGAATGAAAAACTGTTTTTT. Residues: CASSLYQENEKLFF. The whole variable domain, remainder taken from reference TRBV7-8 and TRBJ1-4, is GAGVSQSPRYKVAKRGQDVALRCDPISGHVSLFWYQQALGQGPEFLTYFQNEAQLDKSGLPSDRFFAERPEGSVSTLKIQRTQQEDSAVYLCASSLYQENEKLFFGSGTQLSVL.

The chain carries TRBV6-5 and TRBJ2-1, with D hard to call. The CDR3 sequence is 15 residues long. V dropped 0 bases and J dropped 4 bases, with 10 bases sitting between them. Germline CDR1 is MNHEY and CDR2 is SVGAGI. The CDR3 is CASSYSRWGYNEQFF. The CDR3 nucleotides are TGTGCCAGCAGTTACTCACGGTGGGGTTACAATGAGCAGTTCTTC.

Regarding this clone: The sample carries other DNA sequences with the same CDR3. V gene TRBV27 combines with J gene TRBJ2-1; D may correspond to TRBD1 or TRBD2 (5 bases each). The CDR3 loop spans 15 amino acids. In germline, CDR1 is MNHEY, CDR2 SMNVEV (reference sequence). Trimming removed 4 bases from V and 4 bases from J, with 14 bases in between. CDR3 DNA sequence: TGTGCCAGCAGTTCCTACGGGGCTTCATACAATGAGCAGTTCTTC. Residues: CASSSYGASYNEQFF.

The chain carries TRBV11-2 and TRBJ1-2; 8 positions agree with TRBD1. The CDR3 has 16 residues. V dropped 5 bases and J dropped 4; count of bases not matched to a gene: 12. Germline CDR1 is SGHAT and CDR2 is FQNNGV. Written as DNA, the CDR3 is TGTGCCAGCAGCGGAGGCTCGACAGGGGAGTTCTATGGCTACACCTTC. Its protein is CASSGGSTGEFYGYTF.

The CDR3 sequence: CASSESLGGAREKLFF. The CDR3 coding sequence is TGTGCCAGCAGTGAGTCTCTGGGGGGGGCGCGAGAAAAACTGTTTTTT. This chain links TRBV6-1 with TRBJ1-4; a weak D match, TRBD1 (6 bases). The V and J ends lost 3 bases and 8 bases respectively, with 19 bases between them. The germline V gene has CDR1 MNHNS and CDR2 SASEGT. The CDR3 length is 16 residues.

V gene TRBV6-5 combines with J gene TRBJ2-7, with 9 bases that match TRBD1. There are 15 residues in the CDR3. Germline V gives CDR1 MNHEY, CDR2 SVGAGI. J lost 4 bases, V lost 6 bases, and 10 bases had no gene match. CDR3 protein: CASSLHDRGFYEQYF. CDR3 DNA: TGTGCCAGCAGCCTACACGACAGGGGGTTTTACGAGCAGTACTTC.

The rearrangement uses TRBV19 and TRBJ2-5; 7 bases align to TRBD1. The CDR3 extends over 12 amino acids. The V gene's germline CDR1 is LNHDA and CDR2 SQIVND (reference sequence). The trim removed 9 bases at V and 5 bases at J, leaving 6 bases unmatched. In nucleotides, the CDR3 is TGTGCCAGCGGGGACAGCGCCGAGACCCAGTACTTC. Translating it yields CASGDSAETQYF.